Below are 18 T cell receptor beta chains sequenced from a single sample in a study of regulatory T cells in long-lasting Graves disease. Documented time point: newly diagnosed GD, antithyroid drugs for less than 3 months. RNA extracted from PBMCs served as the sequencing template. iRepertoire HTBI primers and Arm-PCR of CDR3 regions built TCR beta libraries. Each CDR3 protein is one row after TCRdb ran MiXCR on the multiplex PCR reads. Among about 620,000 distinct CDR3 sequences listed, around 17% were seen once. This sample was also put to use in a study of T cells in Graves' hyperthyroidism and ophthalmopathy.

Sequenced material: peripheral blood mononuclear cells (PBMCs), taken at new diagnosis, from a patient treated with antithyroid drugs. The receptors originated from a woman aged 30 to 39 with Graves disease.

As regards this clonotype: Given a much more abundant clone one base away, this may be a read error. The CDR3 does not close with the conserved phenylalanine or tryptophan, likely indicating a read error. J is TRBJ2-3 and V is TRBV28; D call uncertain. From germline, CDR1 is MDHEN and CDR2 SYDVKM. The CDR3 sequence is 12 residues long. Trimming shortened V by 7 bases and J by 2 bases, and 7 bases separated the two germline ends. CDR3: CASTTNTDTQYL. The CDR3 DNA is TGTGCCAGCACCACCAACACAGATACGCAGTATCTT.

This clonotype was counted at least ten times. The CDR3 here is CASSPQDTQDEQFF. The CDR3 DNA reads as TGTGCCAGCAGTCCCCAGGACACGCAAGATGAGCAGTTCTTC. The chain combines TRBV12-3 or TRBV12-4 with TRBJ2-1; a weak D match, TRBD1 (5 bases). Trimming removed 5 bases at V and 8 bases at J, with 16 bases between. The CDR3 has 14 residues.

The chain couples TRBV7-9 to TRBJ2-2, with D possibly matching TRBD2 (5 bases). Trimming stripped 1 base from V and 6 bases from J, with 9 bases between. From germline, CDR1 is SEHNR and CDR2 FQNEAQ (reference sequence). There are 14 residues in the CDR3. For the CDR3, the DNA is TGTGCCAGCAGCTTAGACCTAGCATCCGGGGAGCTGTTTTTT. This encodes CASSLDLASGELFF.

This clonotype was observed at least ten times. The chain uses TRBV6-1 and TRBJ2-7; 7 bases line up with TRBD1. V lost 3 bases and J lost 0; bases outside the gene matches: 11. The CDR3 has 17 amino acids. The germline CDR1 and CDR2 sequences are MNHNS and SASEGT. This CDR3 reads CASSDRLTGVPSYEQYF. Here the CDR3 DNA reads TGTGCCAGCAGTGACCGACTTACAGGGGTTCCCTCCTACGAGCAGTACTTC.

This clonotype was picked up many times. This chain links TRBV29-1 with TRBJ2-3, with D maybe TRBD2 (6 bases). The CDR3 is 14 residues long. CDR1 and CDR2 (germline): SQVTM, ANQGSEA. Trimming removed 7 bases from V and 0 bases from J, with 14 bases in between. CDR3 coding DNA: TGCAGCGGTGCGGGAACCGCTAGCACAGATACGCAGTATTTT. Translating it yields CSGAGTASTDTQYF.

This clonotype was picked up many times. This chain connects TRBV3-1 to TRBJ2-5; possibly TRBD2 for D (6 bases). Germline V gene lookup returns CDR1 LGHDT and CDR2 YNNKEL (reference sequence). V was cut by 7 bases and J by 4 bases, with 16 bases left in between. The CDR3 runs to 14 residues. CDR3 DNA sequence: TGTGCCAGCACCCACTCGGGAGCGGCAGAGACCCAGTACTTC. This sequence encodes CASTHSGAAETQYF.

V is TRBV2 and J is TRBJ2-3; no reliable D call. V gave up 9 bases and J gave up 3 bases, with 19 bases separating them. This CDR3 region has 15 residues. The germline V gene has CDR1 SNHLY and CDR2 FYNNEI. This chain's CDR3 is CASRYSARRTDTQYF. The CDR3 DNA is TGTGCCAGTAGGTACAGTGCGAGAAGGACAGATACGCAGTATTTT. Complete variable domain (other parts from reference TRBV2 and TRBJ2-3): EPEVTQTPSHQVTQMGQEVILRCVPISNHLYFYWYRQILGQKVEFLVSFYNNEISEKSEIFDDQFSVERPDGSNFTLKIRSTKLEDSAMYFCASRYSARRTDTQYFGPGTRLTVL.

The chain couples TRBV12-3 or TRBV12-4 to TRBJ1-1, with 9 positions matching TRBD1. The V segment lost 6 bases and the J segment 5 bases; nucleotides outside the gene matches: 7. The CDR3 has 14 amino acids. The CDR3 sequence: CASSIRDRVTEAFF. CDR3 DNA sequence: TGTGCCAGCAGCATCCGGGACAGGGTGACTGAAGCTTTCTTT.

This clonotype was observed at least ten times. The V and J genes are TRBV28 and TRBJ2-1; the match to TRBD2 covers 7 bases. Germline V gene data show CDR1 as MDHEN and CDR2 as SYDVKM. The CDR3 consists of 15 residues. Trimming cost V 6 bases and J 2 bases; bases outside gene matches: 7. In DNA, the CDR3 is TGTGCCAGCAGGGGAGCGGGAAGCACCTACAATGAGCAGTTCTTC. Translating it yields CASRGAGSTYNEQFF.

The chain is built from TRBV19 and TRBJ2-3, with 8 bases fitting TRBD2. In germline, CDR1 is LNHDA, CDR2 SQIVND (reference sequence). This CDR3 contains 15 residues. The junction had 7 bases not matched to a gene; V was cut back by 6 bases and J by 2 bases. Written as DNA, the CDR3 is TGTGCCAGTAGAATACTAGCGGATGCCACAGATACGCAGTATTTT. The encoded protein is CASRILADATDTQYF.

This clonotype was seen many times. The chain couples TRBV20-1 to TRBJ2-1, with 11 positions matching TRBD2. V shed 0 bases and J 7 bases; nucleotides not matched to a gene: 8. The CDR3 covers 16 residues. The V gene's germline CDR1 is DFQATT and CDR2 SNEGSKA (reference sequence). The CDR3 loop is CSARDLLAGVVNEQFF. The CDR3 nucleotides read TGCAGTGCTAGAGACCTACTAGCGGGAGTTGTGAATGAGCAGTTCTTC.

The chain combines TRBV18 with TRBJ1-3; TRBD1 agrees at 7 bases. The CDR3 has 16 residues. Looked up from germline, CDR1 is KGHSH and CDR2 is LQKENI. V trimming: 6 bases; J trimming: 0 bases; junction bases outside the gene matches: 8. The CDR3 protein is CASSSTGQSSGNTIYF. The DNA of the CDR3 is TGTGCCAGCTCCAGTACGGGACAGAGCTCTGGAAACACCATATATTTT. Looking up the rest from reference TRBV18 and TRBJ1-3 gives the full variable domain: NAGVMQNPRHLVRRRGQEARLRCSPMKGHSHVYWYRQLPEEGLKFMVYLQKENIIDESGMPKERFSAEFPKEGPSILRIQQVVRGDSAAYFCASSSTGQSSGNTIYFGEGSWLTVV.

This clonotype was observed a handful of times. The chain combines TRBV19 with TRBJ1-1; possibly TRBD1 for D (5 bases). Germline-derived CDR1 and CDR2 are LNHDA and SQIVND (reference sequence). The CDR3 is made up of 14 amino acids. The germline V and J ends were trimmed by 1 base and 6 bases, with 12 bases remaining between them. The CDR3 loop is CASSIAPRRAEAFF. CDR3 in DNA: TGTGCCAGTAGTATAGCCCCCCGCAGGGCTGAAGCTTTCTTT.

This rearrangement joins TRBV3-1 to TRBJ2-5; D not resolved. Trimming cost V 0 bases and J 2 bases, with 16 bases left between them. Germline V gives CDR1 LGHDT, CDR2 YNNKEL (reference sequence). The CDR3 runs 17 residues. The CDR3 DNA sequence: TGTGCCAGCAGCCAAGATTTTGTAACCCTTCAACAAGAGACCCAGTACTTC. Translated: CASSQDFVTLQQETQYF.

Worth noting for this clonotype: With a much larger clone just one base away, this may be a read error. The V gene is TRBV12-3 or TRBV12-4, the J gene TRBJ1-3; 7 nucleotides match TRBD1. This CDR3 has 13 amino acids. Written as DNA, the CDR3 is TGTGCCAGCAGTACAGGGGTCGGAAACACCGTATATTTT. Protein product: CASSTGVGNTVYF.

The table lists this clonotype with a few counts. The V call is TRBV20-1, the J call TRBJ2-3; 10 bases line up with TRBD2. The CDR3 has 13 amino acids. Germline CDR1 reads DFQATT; CDR2 reads SNEGSKA (reference sequence). The chain's CDR3 is CRPSGRASDTQYF. CDR3 DNA sequence: TGCAGGCCCAGCGGGAGGGCCTCAGATACGCAGTATTTT.

This clonotype came up many times. This chain uses TRBV5-1 with TRBJ2-2, with D possibly matching TRBD1 (5 bases). V lost 6 bases, J lost 7 bases, and 13 bases lay in between. CDR3 length: 13 amino acids. Germline CDR1 is SGHRS and CDR2 is YFSETQ. In DNA, the CDR3 is TGCGCCAGCACCCCTTGGACAAGCGGGGAGCTGTTTTTT. It translates to CASTPWTSGELFF.

CDR3 sequence: CASSLTTGWINTIYF. The CDR3 nucleotides are TGTGCCAGCAGCTTAACGACAGGTTGGATAAACACCATATATTTT. The chain combines TRBV7-9 with TRBJ1-3, with D tentatively TRBD1 (6 bases). CDR3 size: 15 residues. Germline CDR1 reads SEHNR; CDR2 reads FQNEAQ (reference sequence). Trimming took off 2 bases at V and 6 bases at J, with 14 bases between the two ends.